Listed below are T cell receptor beta chains from one sample, sequenced in a study of cytomegalovirus exposure and HLA in healthy donors. The data were produced by immunoSEQ multiplex PCR, yet TCRdb's version contains in-frame clones alone and is incomplete. The table includes about 140,000 clones, 70% detected once. Sequenced material: PBMCs. Receptors were obtained from a woman aged 25 to 45 in good health and CMV-seronegative. Both conserved end residues are part of each CDR3. The order of the fields is clone size, D gene, J gene, V gene, CDR3 protein, CDR3 DNA. D genes are given only for firm matches. Expanded clones get a size class; other rows say once, few or many, or leave the size out.

NA | TRBD1 | TRBJ2-1 | TRBV2 | CASSGQGPPYNEQFF | TGTGCCAGCAGTGGACAGGGGCCCCCTTACAATGAGCAGTTCTTC
NA | NA | TRBJ2-3 | TRBV19 | CASSFRDPQDTQYF | TGTGCCAGTAGTTTCCGGGATCCACAGGATACGCAGTATTTT
NA | NA | TRBJ1-2 | TRBV6-1 | CASSEDARDGGYTF | TGTGCCAGCAGTGAAGATGCGAGGGATGGCGGCTACACCTTC
NA | NA | TRBJ2-3 | TRBV19 | CASSTVLSTDTQYF | TGTGCCAGCTCGACAGTCCTCAGCACAGATACGCAGTATTTT
few | TRBD1 | TRBJ2-5 | TRBV6-5 | CASSYLGQGGTQYF | TGTGCCAGCAGTTATTTAGGACAGGGAGGGACCCAGTACTTC
NA | TRBD1 | TRBJ1-3 | TRBV19 | CASMPGYRGNTIYF | TGTGCCAGTATGCCGGGATACAGGGGCAACACCATATATTTT
NA | TRBD1 | TRBJ1-4 | TRBV5-1 | CASMTGGATNEKLFF | TGCGCCAGCATGACAGGGGGTGCAACTAATGAAAAACTGTTTTTT
few | NA | TRBJ1-1 | TRBV30 | CAWSVGEGRTEAFF | TGTGCCTGGAGTGTAGGAGAAGGGAGGACTGAAGCTTTCTTT
NA | NA | TRBJ2-2 | TRBV11-2 | CASSPRGAGTGELFF | TGTGCCAGCAGCCCCCGGGGGGCCGGGACCGGGGAGCTGTTTTTT
NA | NA | TRBJ1-1 | TRBV7-8 | CASSQIGQNTEAFF | TGTGCCAGCAGCCAGATTGGACAGAACACTGAAGCTTTCTTT
few | NA | TRBJ2-3 | TRBV7-6 | CASTQQSSTDTQYF | TGTGCCAGCACCCAACAGTCAAGCACAGATACGCAGTATTTT
NA | NA | TRBJ1-3 | TRBV15 | CATSRAGGPLSGNTIYF | TGTGCCACCAGCAGGGCCGGGGGACCTCTCTCTGGAAACACCATATATTTT
NA | NA | TRBJ2-2 | TRBV20-1 | CSAQLNGELFF | TGCAGTGCTCAACTAAACGGGGAGCTGTTTTTT
NA | NA | TRBJ1-3 | TRBV13 | CASQSLSGNTIYF | TGTGCCAGCCAAAGCCTCTCTGGAAACACCATATATTTT